The entry that follows covers one TCR beta chain sequence. The clone's antigen remains unknown. At one boundary the junction diverges from the germline segment, which might be a read error. The library relied on 5' RACE. A second 7 to 11 cycle PCR used a sample-barcoded 5' primer and a J-beta primer mix. Each TCR beta cDNA molecule received a unique molecular identifier from a template-switch 5' adaptor carrying 12 random nucleotides. At least 2.5 million CDR3-containing paired-end reads were obtained from each sample. First-strand cDNA was synthesized from all RNA with the Mint cDNA synthesis kit, primed by a TRBC-specific oligonucleotide. Following uracil-DNA glycosylase treatment, all cDNA underwent a first 18-cycle PCR with the universal primers M1SS and BC2_uni_R. The authors processed their data as follows. Normalization of each sample was performed by random selection of 1 million high-quality reads, each carrying a distinct molecular identifier. Instead of being binned into consensus sequences, reads with shared molecular identifiers were discarded. MiTCR, set to a Q25 quality threshold and the strictest error-elimination algorithm, was used for CDR3 identification, clonotype clustering and error correction. A nonparametric unseen species model with Euler transformation was used to estimate lower-bound total TCR beta diversity. TCRdb passed the public sequencing reads through fastp at Q25 and MiXCR, retaining productive beta sequences. Rows are unified per CDR3 protein, each entry keeping the most common DNA and genes. What appears here as the V and J calls and clone size reflects TCRdb's work, not the paper's. For this sample the table gives approximately 2,000,000 distinct CDR3 sequences, of which approximately 40% were detected only once. 23% of the sample belongs to the ten largest clones.

Donors were 39 systemically healthy Caucasian individuals from Russia aged 6 to 90 years. Each donor gave 8 to 10 milliliters of peripheral blood, collected into EDTA-treated Vacutainer tubes. Ficoll-Paque density-gradient centrifugation was used to isolate PBMCs, with at least 7 million obtained per sample. Trizol reagent was used to extract total RNA from PBMCs, with at least 6 micrograms per sample. For every donor, an aliquot of PBMCs went through flow cytometry to measure the percentages of naive CD45RAhigh/CD27high T cells. The sample comes from a study of blood T cells in healthy people across ages (dated by TCRdb to about 2015). With respect to the entire study: In model experiments, template switching captured roughly one uniquely barcoded TCR beta cDNA molecule for every two T cells. The study measured age-related changes in TCR beta repertoire diversity using deep sequencing normalized with unique cDNA molecular identifiers. To avoid experimental bias, donors of different ages were distributed randomly across sequencing lanes. Four age groups were formed from the donors: young (average approximately 16 years), middle-aged (less than 40), aged (62) and long-lived (more than 75). Using the same blood draw, the study looked at two additional independent replicas of 1 million unique cDNA reads for two donors, one aged 18 to 30 and the other aged 80 or older. Study-wide conclusions, independent of this receptor: Compared with the aged group, the long-lived group had more naive CD4+ T cells, fewer expanded clones and increased TCR diversity, a pattern suggesting age selection. Observed TCR beta diversity per million T cells fell roughly linearly with age, and a significant reduction was already apparent by age approximately 41. Estimates of total diversity based on one million sequenced T cells were considered lower bounds and underestimates. Because donor CMV infection status was unknown, age-related changes in expanded clonotypes were potentially confounded. Observed TCR beta diversity correlated strongly with the percentage of naive T cells measured by flow cytometry. Since profiling was done on bulk unsorted PBMCs, naive and antigen-experienced compartments could not be conclusively compared.

The sequence derives from a human donor in good health. Sample: blood.

The bases are TGTGCCAGCAGCCTAGCTGCTTACTATGGCTACACCTTC. This codes for CASSLAAYYGYTF. The chain links TRBV7-2 with TRBJ1-2, with no confidently assigned D gene. Reading the germline V gene gives CDR1 SGHTA and CDR2 FQGNSA. The CDR3 runs 13 amino acids, cysteine and phenylalanine included. Only CDR3 DNA remains: 39 bases, in frame from the first base.